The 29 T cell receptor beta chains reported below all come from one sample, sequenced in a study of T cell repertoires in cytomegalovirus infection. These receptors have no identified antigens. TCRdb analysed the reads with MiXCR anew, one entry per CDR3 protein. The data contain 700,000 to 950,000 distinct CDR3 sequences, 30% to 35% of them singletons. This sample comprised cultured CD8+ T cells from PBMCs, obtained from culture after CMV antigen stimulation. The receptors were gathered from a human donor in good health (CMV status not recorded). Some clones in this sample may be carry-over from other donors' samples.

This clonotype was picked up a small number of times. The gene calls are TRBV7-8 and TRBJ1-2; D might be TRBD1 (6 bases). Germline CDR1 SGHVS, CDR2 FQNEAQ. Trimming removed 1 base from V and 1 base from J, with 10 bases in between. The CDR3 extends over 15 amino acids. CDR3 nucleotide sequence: TGTGCCAGCAGCTTAGACAGGGTTCGTAACTATGGCTACACCTTC. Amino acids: CASSLDRVRNYGYTF.

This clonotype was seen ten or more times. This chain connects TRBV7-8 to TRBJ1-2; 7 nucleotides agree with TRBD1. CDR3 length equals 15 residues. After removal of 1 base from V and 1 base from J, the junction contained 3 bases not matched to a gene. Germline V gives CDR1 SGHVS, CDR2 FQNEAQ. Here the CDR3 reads CASSLVPGGNYGYTF. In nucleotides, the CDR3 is TGTGCCAGCAGCTTAGTGCCAGGGGGTAACTATGGCTACACCTTC.

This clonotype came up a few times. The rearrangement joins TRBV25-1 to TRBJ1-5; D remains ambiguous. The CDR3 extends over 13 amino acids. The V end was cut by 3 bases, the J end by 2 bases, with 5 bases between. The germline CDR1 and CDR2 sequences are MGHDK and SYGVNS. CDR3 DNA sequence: TGTGCCAGCAGTGACCCGGGCAATCAGCCCCAGCATTTT. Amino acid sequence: CASSDPGNQPQHF.

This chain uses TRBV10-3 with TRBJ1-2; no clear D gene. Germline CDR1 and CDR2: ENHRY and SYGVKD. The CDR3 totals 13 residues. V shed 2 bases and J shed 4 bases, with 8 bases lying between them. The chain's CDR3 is CAISEPGVYGYTF. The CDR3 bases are TGTGCCATCAGTGAGCCCGGGGTCTATGGCTACACCTTC.

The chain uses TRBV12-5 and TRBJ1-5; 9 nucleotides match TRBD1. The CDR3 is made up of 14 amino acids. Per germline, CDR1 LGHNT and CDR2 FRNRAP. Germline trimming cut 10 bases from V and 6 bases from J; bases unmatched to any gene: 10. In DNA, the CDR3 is TGTGCTACCGCTGAGACAGGGGGTTTTCAGCCCCAGCATTTT. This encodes CATAETGGFQPQHF. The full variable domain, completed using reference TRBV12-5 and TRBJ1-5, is DARVTQTPRHKVTEMGQEVTMRCQPILGHNTVFWYRQTMMQGLELLAYFRNRAPLDDSGMPKDRFSAEMPDATLATLKIQPSEPRDSAVYFCATAETGGFQPQHFGDGTRLSIL.

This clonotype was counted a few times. The CDR3 sequence: CATSDPGELDTQYF. CDR3 coding DNA: TGTGCCACCAGTGACCCGGGGGAGTTAGATACGCAGTATTTT. The V call is TRBV24-1, the J call TRBJ2-3; D perhaps matches TRBD2 (6 bases). CDR1 is KGHDR, CDR2 SFDVKD, per germline. The V end lost 4 bases, the J end lost 5 bases, and 12 bases lay between the germline ends. This CDR3 is built from 14 residues.

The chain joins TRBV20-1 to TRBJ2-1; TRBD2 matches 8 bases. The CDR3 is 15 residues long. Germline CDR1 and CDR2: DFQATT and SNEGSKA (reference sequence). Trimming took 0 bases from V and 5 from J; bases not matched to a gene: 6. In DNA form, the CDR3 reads TGCAGTGCTAGAGACGTTAGCGGGGTAAACAATGAGCAGTTCTTC. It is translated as CSARDVSGVNNEQFF.

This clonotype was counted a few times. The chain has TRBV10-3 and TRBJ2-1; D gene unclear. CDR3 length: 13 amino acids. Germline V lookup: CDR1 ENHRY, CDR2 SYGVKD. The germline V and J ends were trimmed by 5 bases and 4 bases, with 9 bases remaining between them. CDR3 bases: TGTGCCATCAGTATGACCATTTACAATGAGCAGTTCTTC. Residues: CAISMTIYNEQFF.

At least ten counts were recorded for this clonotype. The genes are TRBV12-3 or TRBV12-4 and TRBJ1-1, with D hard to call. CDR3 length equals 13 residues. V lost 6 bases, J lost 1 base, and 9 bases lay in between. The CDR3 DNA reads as TGTGCCAGCAGGAACGCAGAGAACACTGAAGCTTTCTTT. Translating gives CASRNAENTEAFF.

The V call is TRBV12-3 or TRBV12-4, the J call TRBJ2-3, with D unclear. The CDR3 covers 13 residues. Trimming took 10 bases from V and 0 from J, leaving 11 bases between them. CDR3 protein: CAIRTLSTDTQYF. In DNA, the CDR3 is TGTGCCATCCGGACCCTCAGCACAGATACGCAGTATTTT.

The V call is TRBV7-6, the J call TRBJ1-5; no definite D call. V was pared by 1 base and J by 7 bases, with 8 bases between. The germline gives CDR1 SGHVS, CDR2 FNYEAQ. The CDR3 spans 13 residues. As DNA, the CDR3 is TGTGCCAGCAGCTTAGGAAATCTCCAGCCCCAGCATTTT. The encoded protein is CASSLGNLQPQHF.

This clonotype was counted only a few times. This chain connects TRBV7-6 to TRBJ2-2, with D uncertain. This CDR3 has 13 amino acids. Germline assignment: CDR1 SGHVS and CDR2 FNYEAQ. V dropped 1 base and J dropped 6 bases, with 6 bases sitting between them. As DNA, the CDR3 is TGTGCCAGCAGCTTAGAGGAGCCCGGGGAGCTGTTTTTT. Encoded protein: CASSLEEPGELFF.

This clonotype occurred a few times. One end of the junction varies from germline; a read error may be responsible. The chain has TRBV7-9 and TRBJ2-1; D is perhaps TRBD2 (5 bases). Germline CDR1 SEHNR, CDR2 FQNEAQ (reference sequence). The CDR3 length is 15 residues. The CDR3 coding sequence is TGTGCCAGCAGCCTAGCACTTCCTCCTTACAATGAGCAGTTCTTC. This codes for CASSLALPPYNEQFF. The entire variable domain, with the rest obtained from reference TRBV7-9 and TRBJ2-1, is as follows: DTGVSQNPRHKITKRGQNVTFRCDPISEHNRLYWYRQTLGQGPEFLTYFQNEAQLEKSRLLSDRFSAERPKGSFSTLEIQRTEQGDSAMYLCASSLALPPYNEQFFGPGTRLTVL.

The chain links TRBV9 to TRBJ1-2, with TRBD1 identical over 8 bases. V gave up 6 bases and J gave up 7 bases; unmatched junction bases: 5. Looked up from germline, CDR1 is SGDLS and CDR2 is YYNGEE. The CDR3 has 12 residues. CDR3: CASKDRASGYTF. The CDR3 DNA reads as TGTGCCAGCAAGGACAGGGCATCTGGCTACACCTTC. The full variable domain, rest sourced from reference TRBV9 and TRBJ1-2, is DSGVTQTPKHLITATGQRVTLRCSPRSGDLSVYWYQQSLDQGLQFLIQYYNGEERAKGNILERFSAQQFPDLHSELNLSSLELGDSALYFCASKDRASGYTFGSGTRLTVV.

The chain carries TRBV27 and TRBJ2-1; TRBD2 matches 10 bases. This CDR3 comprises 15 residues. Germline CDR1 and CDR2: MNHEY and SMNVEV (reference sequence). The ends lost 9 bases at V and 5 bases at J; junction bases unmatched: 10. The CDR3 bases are TGTGCCAGTACCGAGCGGGGGGGCCGGGACAATGAGCAGTTCTTC. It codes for CASTERGGRDNEQFF.

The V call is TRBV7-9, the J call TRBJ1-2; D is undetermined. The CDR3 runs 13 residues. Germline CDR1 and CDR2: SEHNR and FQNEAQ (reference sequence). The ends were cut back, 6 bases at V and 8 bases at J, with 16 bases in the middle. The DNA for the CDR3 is TGTGCCAGCAGTCTCGGGGTGATTGACGGCTACACCTTC. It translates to CASSLGVIDGYTF.

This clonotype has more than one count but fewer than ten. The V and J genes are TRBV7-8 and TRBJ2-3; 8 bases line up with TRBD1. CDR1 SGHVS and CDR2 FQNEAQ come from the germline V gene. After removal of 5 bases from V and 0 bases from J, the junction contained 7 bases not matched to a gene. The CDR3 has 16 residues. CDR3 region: CASSPNGQGSTDTQYF. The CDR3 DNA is TGTGCCAGCAGCCCCAACGGACAGGGAAGCACAGATACGCAGTATTTT. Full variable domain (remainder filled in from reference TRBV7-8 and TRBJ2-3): GAGVSQSPRYKVAKRGQDVALRCDPISGHVSLFWYQQALGQGPEFLTYFQNEAQLDKSGLPSDRFFAERPEGSVSTLKIQRTQQEDSAVYLCASSPNGQGSTDTQYFGPGTRLTVL.

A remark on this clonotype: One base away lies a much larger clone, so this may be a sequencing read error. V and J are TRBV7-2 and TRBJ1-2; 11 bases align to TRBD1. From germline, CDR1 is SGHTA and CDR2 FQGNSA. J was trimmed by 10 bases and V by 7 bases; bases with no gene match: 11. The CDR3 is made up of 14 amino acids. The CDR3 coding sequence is TGTGCCAGCACCGGGACAGGGGGACCAGAGGACTACACCTTC. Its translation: CASTGTGGPEDYTF.

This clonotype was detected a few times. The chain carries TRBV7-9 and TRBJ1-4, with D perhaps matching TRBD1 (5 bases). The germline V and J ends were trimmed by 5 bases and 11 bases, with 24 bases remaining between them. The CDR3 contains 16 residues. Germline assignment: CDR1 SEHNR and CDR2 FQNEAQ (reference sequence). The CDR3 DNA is TGTGCCAGCAGCCAAGGCGGGTTGGGACGCCTGAATAAACTGTTTTTT. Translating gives CASSQGGLGRLNKLFF.

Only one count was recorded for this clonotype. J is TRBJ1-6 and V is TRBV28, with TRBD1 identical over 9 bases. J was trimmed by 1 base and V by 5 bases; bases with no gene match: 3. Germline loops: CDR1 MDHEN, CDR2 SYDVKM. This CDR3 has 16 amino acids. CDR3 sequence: CASSRTGVSYNSPLHF. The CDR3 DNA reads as TGTGCCAGCAGTAGGACAGGGGTGTCCTATAATTCACCCCTCCACTTT.

The CDR3 bases are TGCGCCAGCAGCCAAGATCCGAGGGGGAACACTGAAGCTTTCTTT. Amino acid sequence: CASSQDPRGNTEAFF. J is TRBJ1-1 and V is TRBV4-3; a weak D match, TRBD1 (5 bases). The CDR3 covers 15 residues. Germline-derived CDR1 and CDR2 are LGHNA and YSLEER. V was clipped by 0 bases and J by 1 base, with 9 bases between them.

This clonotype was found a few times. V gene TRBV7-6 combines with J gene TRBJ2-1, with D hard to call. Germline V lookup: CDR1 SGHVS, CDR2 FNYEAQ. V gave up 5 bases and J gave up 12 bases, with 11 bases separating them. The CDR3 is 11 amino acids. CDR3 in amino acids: CASSPGEGQFF. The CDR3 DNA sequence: TGTGCCAGCAGCCCGGGTGAAGGGCAGTTCTTC.

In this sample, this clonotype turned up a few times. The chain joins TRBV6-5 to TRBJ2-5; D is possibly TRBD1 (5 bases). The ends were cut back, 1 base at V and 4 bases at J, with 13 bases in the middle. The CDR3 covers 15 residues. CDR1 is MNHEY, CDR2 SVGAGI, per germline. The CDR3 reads CASSYYRTLGETQYF. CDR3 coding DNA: TGTGCCAGCAGTTACTACAGGACCCTCGGAGAGACCCAGTACTTC.

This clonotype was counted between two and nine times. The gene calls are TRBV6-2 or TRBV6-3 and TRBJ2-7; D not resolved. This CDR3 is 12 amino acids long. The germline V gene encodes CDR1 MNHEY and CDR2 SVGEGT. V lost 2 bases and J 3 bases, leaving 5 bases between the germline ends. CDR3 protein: CASSYGVYEQYV. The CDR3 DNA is TGTGCCAGCAGTTACGGGGTCTACGAGCAGTACGTC.

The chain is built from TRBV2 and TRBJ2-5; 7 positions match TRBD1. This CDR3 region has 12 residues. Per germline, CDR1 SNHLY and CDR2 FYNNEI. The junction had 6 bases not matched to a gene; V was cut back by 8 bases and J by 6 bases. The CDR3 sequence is CASLTGQKTQYF. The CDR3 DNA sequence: TGTGCCAGCCTGACAGGGCAGAAGACCCAGTACTTC.

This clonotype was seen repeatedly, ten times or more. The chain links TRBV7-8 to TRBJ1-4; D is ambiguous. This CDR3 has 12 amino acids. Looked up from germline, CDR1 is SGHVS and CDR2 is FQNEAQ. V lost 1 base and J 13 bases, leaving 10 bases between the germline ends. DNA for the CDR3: TGTGCCAGCAGCTTAGAGAGGCTTCCACTGTTTTTT. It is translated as CASSLERLPLFF.

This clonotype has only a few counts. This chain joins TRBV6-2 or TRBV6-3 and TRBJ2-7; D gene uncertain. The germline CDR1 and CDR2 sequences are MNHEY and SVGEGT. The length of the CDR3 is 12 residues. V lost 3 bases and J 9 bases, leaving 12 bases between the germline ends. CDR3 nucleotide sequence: TGTGCCAGCAGTTATACCCACGATCGGCAGTACGTC. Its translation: CASSYTHDRQYV.

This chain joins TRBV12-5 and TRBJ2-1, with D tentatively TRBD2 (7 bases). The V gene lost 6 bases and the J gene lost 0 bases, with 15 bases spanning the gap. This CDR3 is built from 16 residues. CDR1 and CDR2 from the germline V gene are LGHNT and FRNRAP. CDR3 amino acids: CASGPGRGPSYNEQFF. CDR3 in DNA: TGTGCTAGTGGACCTGGGCGGGGGCCCTCCTACAATGAGCAGTTCTTC.

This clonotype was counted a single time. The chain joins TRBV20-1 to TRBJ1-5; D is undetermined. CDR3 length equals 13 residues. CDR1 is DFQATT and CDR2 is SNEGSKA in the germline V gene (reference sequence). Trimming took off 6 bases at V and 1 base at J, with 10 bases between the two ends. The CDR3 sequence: CSAGRISNQPQHF. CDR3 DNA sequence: TGCAGTGCCGGGAGGATAAGCAATCAGCCCCAGCATTTT.